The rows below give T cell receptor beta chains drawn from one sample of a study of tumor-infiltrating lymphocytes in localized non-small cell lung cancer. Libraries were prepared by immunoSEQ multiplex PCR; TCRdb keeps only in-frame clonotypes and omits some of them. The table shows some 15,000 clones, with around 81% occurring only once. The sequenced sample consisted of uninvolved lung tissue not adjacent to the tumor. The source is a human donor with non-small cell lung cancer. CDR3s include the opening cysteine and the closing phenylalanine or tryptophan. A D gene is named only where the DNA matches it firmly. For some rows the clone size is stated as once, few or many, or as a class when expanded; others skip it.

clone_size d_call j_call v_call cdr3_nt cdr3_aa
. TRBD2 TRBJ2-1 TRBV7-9 TGTGCCAGCAGCCTAGGACTAGGCAATGAGCAGTTCTTC CASSLGLGNEQFF
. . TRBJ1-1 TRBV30 TGTGCCTGGAGTAGGGAGAGTAGAGAGGTTGAAGCTTTCTTT CAWSRESREVEAFF
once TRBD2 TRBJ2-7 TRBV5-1 TGCGCCAGCAGCTTGGCTAGCGGGCAGTTCTACGAGCAGTACTTC CASSLASGQFYEQYF
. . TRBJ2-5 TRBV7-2 TGTGCCAGCAGCTTAGGACGCGGCTTCCAAGAGACCCAGTACTTC CASSLGRGFQETQYF
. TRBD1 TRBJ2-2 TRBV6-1 TGTGCCAGCAGTGCATACAGGGGGAGCGCCGGGGAGCTGTTTTTT CASSAYRGSAGELFF
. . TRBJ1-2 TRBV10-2 TGCGCCAGCAGTGAGTCGGGGGTAACCCTTCCTTATGGCTACACCTTC CASSESGVTLPYGYTF
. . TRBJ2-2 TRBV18 TGTGCCAGCTCTCAGCGGCTATTTAACACCGGGGAGCTGTTTTTT CASSQRLFNTGELFF
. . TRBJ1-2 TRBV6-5 TGTGCCAGCAGCCCCCGGGGGATAAGCTACACCTTC CASSPRGISYTF
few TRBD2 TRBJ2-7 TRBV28 TGTGCCAGCAGTCCAGTCCGGAATCTAGCGGGGGACTACGAGGAGCAGTACTTC CASSPVRNLAGDYEEQYF
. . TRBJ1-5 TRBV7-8 TGTGCCAGCAGCTCCCGGAGGTCAGTGTATAGCAATCAGCCCCAGCATTTT CASSSRRSVYSNQPQHF
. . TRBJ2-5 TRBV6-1 TGTGCCAGCAGTGAAAACTGGAGAGGAGAGACCCAGTACTTC CASSENWRGETQYF
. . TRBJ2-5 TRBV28 TGTGCCAGCAGTTTACCGACTGGGTACCCTCAAATAGAGACCCAGTACTTC CASSLPTGYPQIETQYF
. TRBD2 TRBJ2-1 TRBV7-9 TGTGCCAGCTGGACTAGCGGGTTCTCCTACAATGAGCAGTTCTTC CASWTSGFSYNEQFF
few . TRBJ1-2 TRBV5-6 TGTGCCAGCAAGTCCCCCGGACTTCAGGCGAACTATGGCTACACCTTC CASKSPGLQANYGYTF
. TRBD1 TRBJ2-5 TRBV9 TGTGCCAGCAGCACACGACAGGGAACAGAGACCCAGTACTTC CASSTRQGTETQYF
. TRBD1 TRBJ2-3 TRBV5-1 TGCGCCAGCAGCATGGACAGGGCAACAGATACGCAGTATTTT CASSMDRATDTQYF
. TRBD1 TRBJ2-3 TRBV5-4 TGTGCCAGCAGCTTGACTTCAGGGGGACCAGATACGCAGTATTTT CASSLTSGGPDTQYF
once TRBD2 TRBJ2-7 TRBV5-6 TGTGCCAGCAGCTTCGCTAGCGGGAGTTCGGGTGAGCAGTACTTC CASSFASGSSGEQYF
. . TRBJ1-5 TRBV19 TGTGCCAGTGCCCTCACAGGGAGAGGTCAGCCCCAGCATTTT CASALTGRGQPQHF
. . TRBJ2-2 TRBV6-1 TGTGCCAGCAGACTAATCAGTGGCGGGGAGCTGTTTTTT CASRLISGGELFF
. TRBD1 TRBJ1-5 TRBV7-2 TGTGCCAGCAGTCAGGGGGGCGGGGGCTCAGGGCAGCCCCAGCATTTT CASSQGGGGSGQPQHF
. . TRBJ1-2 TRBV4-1 TGCGCCAGCAGCCAAGAGGGCACAGGGTCATATAGTGGCTACACCTTC CASSQEGTGSYSGYTF
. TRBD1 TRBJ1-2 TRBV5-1 TGCGCCAGCAGTTCTTCCGGGACAGGGGGCCCGCTAAGATATGGCTACACCTTC CASSSSGTGGPLRYGYTF
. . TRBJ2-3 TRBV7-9 TGTGCCAGCAGCTTTGGCGGTATCACAGATACGCAGTATTTT CASSFGGITDTQYF
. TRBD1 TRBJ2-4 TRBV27 TGTGCCAGCAGTGCGGGTAGGGTGACAGGGGTCAAAAACATTCAGTACTTC CASSAGRVTGVKNIQYF
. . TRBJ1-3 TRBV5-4 TGTGCCAGCAGCTTCGGGGGGAGAAACACCATATATTTT CASSFGGRNTIYF
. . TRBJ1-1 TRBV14 TGTGCCAGCAGCCAAGACTGGGGGGCTGGATTTGAAGCTTTCTTT CASSQDWGAGFEAFF
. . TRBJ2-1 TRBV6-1 TGTGCCAGCAGAAAAGGGTTGGATCCCTTCAATGAGCAGTTCTTC CASRKGLDPFNEQFF
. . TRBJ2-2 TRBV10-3 TGTGCCATCCCGGCGGGTCGAAACACCGGGGAGCTGTTTTTT CAIPAGRNTGELFF
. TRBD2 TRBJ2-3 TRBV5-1 TGCGCCAGCAGCCCAGCGGGAGTAACAGATACGCAGTATTTT CASSPAGVTDTQYF
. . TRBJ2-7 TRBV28 TGTGCCAGCAGTCCGAGCCCCCTTAACTACGAGCAGTACTTC CASSPSPLNYEQYF
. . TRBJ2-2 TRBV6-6 TGTGCCAGCAGAAAGACAGGGAACACCGGGGAGCTGTTTTTT CASRKTGNTGELFF
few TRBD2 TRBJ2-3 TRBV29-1 TGCAGCGTTTTTCAGGCGGGAGCGCAAGATACGCAGTATTTT CSVFQAGAQDTQYF
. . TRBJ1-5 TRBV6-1 TGTGCCAGCAGTGAAGCGCACGGAGGGGACAATCAGCCCCAGCATTTT CASSEAHGGDNQPQHF
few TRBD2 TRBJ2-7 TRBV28 TGTGCCAGCAGTTCTTGGGGGGGGAAGCAGCAGTACTTC CASSSWGGKQQYF
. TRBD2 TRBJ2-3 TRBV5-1 TGCGCCAGCAGCCTGCCGGATGGAGCTAGCGGGAGAAACACAGATACGCAGTATTTT CASSLPDGASGRNTDTQYF
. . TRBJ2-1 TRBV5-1 TGCGCCAGCAGTGGACCCTACAATGAGCAGTTCTTC CASSGPYNEQFF
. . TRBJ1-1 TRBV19 TGTGCCAGTAGTATGCAGGGGAGTGGGAACACTGAAGCTTTCTTT CASSMQGSGNTEAFF
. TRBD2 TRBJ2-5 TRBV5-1 TGCGCCAGCAGCTTGGCGGGTCTAGCGGGGCAACAAGGGACCCAGTACTTC CASSLAGLAGQQGTQYF
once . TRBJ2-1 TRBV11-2 TGTGCCAGCAGCTTCCCCGGGACTCTCAATGAGCAGTTCTTC CASSFPGTLNEQFF
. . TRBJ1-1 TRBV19 TGTGCCAGTAGTATCCGAGGGTCAGGGATGAACACTGAAGCTTTCTTT CASSIRGSGMNTEAFF
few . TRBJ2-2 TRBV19 TGTGCCAGTAGTATTGACGCCAACACCGGGGAGCTGTTTTTT CASSIDANTGELFF
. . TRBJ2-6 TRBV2 TGTGCCAGGAGTACGGGTAGCTCTGGGGCCAACGTCCTGACTTTC CARSTGSSGANVLTF
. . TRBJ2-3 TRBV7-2 TGTGCCAGCAGCGTCTCCGGGACTGACTTCACAGATACGCAGTATTTT CASSVSGTDFTDTQYF
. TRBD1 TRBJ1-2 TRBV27 TGTGCCAGCAGTTCCCTCGACAGGGTGGGAGGCTACACCTTC CASSSLDRVGGYTF
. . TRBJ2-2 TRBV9 TGTGCCAGCAGCGCGACGGCGGGGTTGAACACCGGGGAGCTGTTTTTT CASSATAGLNTGELFF
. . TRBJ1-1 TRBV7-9 TGTGCCAGCAGCTTAAGGGGAGGGGCCGATGAAGCTTTCTTT CASSLRGGADEAFF
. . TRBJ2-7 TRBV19 TGTGCCAGTAGTACTGTACGGACGGGACTCTACGAGCAGTACTTC CASSTVRTGLYEQYF
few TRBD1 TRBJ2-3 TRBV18 TGTGCCAGCTCCACAGGGGGCAGGGATACGCAGTATTTT CASSTGGRDTQYF
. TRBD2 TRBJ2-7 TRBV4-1 TGCGCCAGCAGCCCAGGGACTAGCGGGAGAAGGAGCGAGCAGTACTTC CASSPGTSGRRSEQYF
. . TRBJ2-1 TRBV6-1 TGTGCCAGCAGTGAACTAGGGAATGAGCAGTTCTTC CASSELGNEQFF
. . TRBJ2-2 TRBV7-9 TGTGCCAGCAGCTTATCTTTCCGGGCCGGGGAGCTGTTTTTT CASSLSFRAGELFF
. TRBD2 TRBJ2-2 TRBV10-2 TGCGCCAGCAGTGAAGAGGCTAGCGGGAGGAGAGTGTACACCGGGGAGCTGTTTTTT CASSEEASGRRVYTGELFF